The 21 T cell receptor beta chains presented below share a single source sample, sequenced in a study of T cell responses to AZD1222 COVID-19 vaccine. Here immunoSEQ multiplex PCR was the method, and the copy in TCRdb shows in-frame clones only, minus some. The sample contains 130,000 to 150,000 clones, 88% of which appear only once. The sample in question was peripheral blood, obtained on day 0 of AZD1222 vaccination. All receptors derive from an adult in good health.

This clone came up once. Distinct nucleotide sequences in the sample also encode this CDR3. The chain links TRBV29-1 to TRBJ2-3, with 13 bases aligning to TRBD2. The V segment lost 4 bases and the J segment 0 bases; nucleotides outside the gene matches: 1. The CDR3 has 15 residues. Germline V gives CDR1 SQVTM, CDR2 ANQGSEA. CDR3 residues: CSVGLAGGSTDTQYF. The CDR3 DNA follows: TGCAGCGTTGGACTAGCGGGGGGAAGCACAGATACGCAGTATTTT.

J is TRBJ2-3 and V is TRBV7-3; 12 nucleotides agree with TRBD2. The trim removed 4 bases at V and 2 bases at J, leaving 7 bases unmatched. Germline V gene sequence: CDR1 SGHTA, CDR2 FQGTGA. The CDR3 sequence is 17 residues long. Here the CDR3 DNA reads TGTGCCAGCAGCTATAGGGCTAGCGGGGGGGCCACAGATACGCAGTATTTT. The encoded protein is CASSYRASGGATDTQYF.

The chain combines TRBV7-3 with TRBJ2-1; D is perhaps TRBD1 or TRBD2 (6 bases each). V lost 3 bases and J 9 bases, leaving 12 bases between the germline ends. The CDR3 totals 13 residues. Germline V gene sequence: CDR1 SGHTA, CDR2 FQGTGA. CDR3 loop: CASSFGGRPEQFF. The CDR3 DNA follows: TGTGCCAGCAGCTTTGGGGGGCGGCCTGAGCAGTTCTTC. Drawing the rest from reference TRBV7-3 and TRBJ2-1, the complete variable domain is GAGVSQTPSNKVTEKGKYVELRCDPISGHTALYWYRQSLGQGPEFLIYFQGTGAADDSGLPNDRFFAVRPEGSVSTLKIQRTERGDSAVYLCASSFGGRPEQFFGPGTRLTVL.

The chain joins TRBV12-3 or TRBV12-4 to TRBJ1-1; D is unresolved. CDR3 length: 11 amino acids. V was cut by 5 bases and J by 8 bases, with 9 bases left in between. The CDR3 DNA is TGTGCCAGCAGTAAGACGCAGGAAGCTTTCTTT. Protein sequence: CASSKTQEAFF.

Turning to this clone: It is unclear where the CDR3 begins or ends on the DNA, so no DNA is shown, and the CDR3 is as TCRdb lists it. V gene TRBV4-2 combines with J gene TRBJ2-1; whether TRBD1, the table's D call, matches the DNA was not checked. Germline values: CDR1 LGHNA, CDR2 YNFKEQ. The CDR3 length equals 14 residues, ends included. This CDR3 reads CASSQAGTVFWQFF.

The chain couples TRBV12-5 to TRBJ1-1; D gene ambiguous. V lost 0 bases and J 7 bases, leaving 12 bases between the germline ends. Per germline, CDR1 LGHNT and CDR2 FRNRAP. The CDR3 is made up of 14 amino acids. As DNA, the CDR3 is TGTGCTAGTGGTTTGGTATCTCAGGCTAGTGAAGCTTTCTTT. The encoded protein is CASGLVSQASEAFF.

The count of this clone is one. V usage is TRBV2 and J usage is TRBJ1-1, with D tentatively TRBD1 (5 bases). Germline assignment: CDR1 SNHLY and CDR2 FYNNEI. The length of the CDR3 is 14 residues. V shed 3 bases and J shed 5 bases, with 13 bases lying between them. CDR3 in amino acids: CASSDAGRGTEAFF. DNA of the CDR3: TGTGCCAGCAGTGATGCAGGGAGGGGAACTGAAGCTTTCTTT.

In its sample, this clone was seen once. This chain uses TRBV6-4 with TRBJ2-6; D is undetermined. V lost 8 bases and J 2 bases, leaving 7 bases between the germline ends. CDR1 is MRHNA, CDR2 SNTAGT, per germline. The CDR3 is 13 amino acids. CDR3 loop: CASGWTGANVLTF. In nucleotides, the CDR3 is TGTGCCAGCGGTTGGACTGGGGCCAACGTCCTGACTTTC.

This sequence joins TRBV5-8 and TRBJ2-7; D not certain. CDR1 and CDR2 from the germline V gene are SGHTS and YDEGEE. The CDR3 has 12 amino acids. The V gene lost 2 bases and the J gene lost 7 bases, with 10 bases spanning the gap. In nucleotides, the CDR3 is TGTGCCAGCAGCTTAGAGATCACAGAGCAGTACTTC. Protein sequence: CASSLEITEQYF.

The sample holds a few counts of this clone. The chain has TRBV7-2 and TRBJ1-1, with D possibly being TRBD1 (5 bases). Trimming stripped 4 bases from V and 1 base from J, with 7 bases between. The CDR3 runs to 13 residues. CDR1 is SGHTA and CDR2 is FQGNSA in the germline V gene. This CDR3 is CASSYGQNTEAFF. The CDR3 coding sequence is TGTGCCAGCAGCTACGGACAGAACACTGAAGCTTTCTTT.

This clone has only one observation. The V call is TRBV5-6, the J call TRBJ1-4, with D perhaps matching TRBD1 (5 bases). Germline-derived CDR1 and CDR2 are SGHDT and YYEEEE. This CDR3 spans 14 amino acids. V lost 1 base to trimming and J lost 8 bases, with 12 bases between them. The CDR3 region has the DNA TGTGCCAGCAGCTTGACGGGGGTTCAGGAAAAACTGTTTTTT. This encodes CASSLTGVQEKLFF.

The chain combines TRBV9 with TRBJ2-1; 11 bases fit TRBD2. The CDR3 consists of 14 residues. With V trimmed by 7 bases and J by 8 bases, 8 bases remained unmatched. The germline V gene encodes CDR1 SGDLS and CDR2 YYNGEE. CDR3 residues: CASSTSGGSDEQFF. DNA of the CDR3: TGTGCCAGCTCTACTAGCGGGGGTTCAGATGAGCAGTTCTTC.

The V call is TRBV6-2 or TRBV6-3, the J call TRBJ1-2; D is perhaps TRBD1 (6 bases). V was trimmed by 0 bases and J by 7 bases, leaving 15 bases between them. The CDR3 runs 15 residues. The germline V gene has CDR1 MNHEY and CDR2 SVGEGT. CDR3 region: CASSYSIGGISGYTF. CDR3 nucleotides: TGTGCCAGCAGTTACTCTATTGGGGGCATCTCTGGCTACACCTTC.

The table lists this clone with a few counts. V and J are TRBV5-5 and TRBJ2-6, with D uncertain. There are 18 residues in the CDR3. The V gene's germline CDR1 is SGHKS and CDR2 YYEKEE (reference sequence). With 2 bases removed from V and 2 bases from J, the gap between germline ends came to 17 bases. The CDR3 spells CASSLSPSNPAGANVLTF. The CDR3 DNA reads as TGTGCCAGCAGCTTAAGCCCGTCTAACCCCGCTGGGGCCAACGTCCTGACTTTC.

With respect to this clone: Since no conserved phenylalanine or tryptophan closes the CDR3, a read error is the likely cause. The DNA is left out, because the CDR3 cannot be placed on it with certainty; the CDR3 is given as TCRdb lists it. V is TRBV6-1 and J is TRBJ1-1; the table assigns TRBD1, which was not confirmed against the DNA. CDR1 MNHNS and CDR2 SASEGT come from the germline V gene. A total of 12 residues make up the CDR3, ends included. CDR3: CASSEVDRGLEA.

This chain links TRBV7-3 with TRBJ1-2; 8 nucleotides agree with TRBD1. The trim removed 5 bases at V and 0 bases at J, leaving 5 bases unmatched. This CDR3 comprises 15 residues. Germline V lookup: CDR1 SGHTA, CDR2 FQGTGA. In DNA form, the CDR3 reads TGTGCCAGCAGCCAGGGGGCAGGGACTAACTATGGCTACACCTTC. Its protein is CASSQGAGTNYGYTF. Complete variable domain (other parts from reference TRBV7-3 and TRBJ1-2): GAGVSQTPSNKVTEKGKYVELRCDPISGHTALYWYRQSLGQGPEFLIYFQGTGAADDSGLPNDRFFAVRPEGSVSTLKIQRTERGDSAVYLCASSQGAGTNYGYTFGSGTRLTVV.

This clone appeared a few times. The gene calls are TRBV18 and TRBJ1-1; perhaps TRBD1 as D (6 bases). CDR3 size: 15 residues. Germline CDR1 reads KGHSH; CDR2 reads LQKENI. Trimming removed 4 bases from V and 5 bases from J, with 17 bases in between. In DNA form, the CDR3 reads TGTGCCAGCTCACTCTCAGAGGGGGGAACGACTGAAGCTTTCTTT. Protein sequence: CASSLSEGGTTEAFF.

This clone was detected only a few times. The chain joins TRBV15 to TRBJ1-5; 9 positions match TRBD1. Germline values: CDR1 LNHNV, CDR2 YYDKDF (reference sequence). J was trimmed by 3 bases and V by 4 bases; bases with no gene match: 4. The CDR3 extends over 15 amino acids. CDR3 protein: CATSIQGAVNQPQHF. CDR3 nucleotides: TGTGCCACCAGCATACAGGGGGCAGTCAATCAGCCCCAGCATTTT.

The J gene is TRBJ2-7, the V gene TRBV2, with D hard to call. The CDR3 sequence is 11 residues long. Looked up from germline, CDR1 is SNHLY and CDR2 is FYNNEI. V lost 5 bases and J lost 7, with 9 bases in between. CDR3 amino acids: CASSSGGEQYF. The DNA for the CDR3 is TGTGCCAGCAGTTCGGGTGGTGAGCAGTACTTC.

The genes are TRBV4-3 and TRBJ2-2; D is tentatively TRBD1 or TRBD2 (6 bases each). Germline V gene sequence: CDR1 LGHNA, CDR2 YSLEER. The V end lost 0 bases, the J end lost 4 bases, and 18 bases lay between the germline ends. The length of the CDR3 is 18 residues. The CDR3, as DNA: TGCGCCAGCAGCCAAGACCCCCCGGGGGCGCATATCACCGGGGAGCTGTTTTTT. Its translation: CASSQDPPGAHITGELFF.

The chain uses TRBV4-3 and TRBJ2-7, with D perhaps matching TRBD2 (5 bases). The germline gives CDR1 LGHNA, CDR2 YSLEER. The CDR3 loop spans 13 amino acids. Trimming took 1 base from V and 5 from J, leaving 9 bases between them. The CDR3 region has the DNA TGCGCCAGCAGCCAAGCCTACGGGGACGAGCAGTACTTC. Its protein product is CASSQAYGDEQYF.